A single sample gave rise to the 9 T cell receptor beta chains below, sequenced in a study of T cell responses to AZD1222 COVID-19 vaccine. Method: immunoSEQ multiplex PCR; TCRdb's copy keeps in-frame clones and lacks some. The table includes about 88,000 clones, 90% detected once. The starting material was peripheral blood, obtained 28 days after the second AZD1222 dose. The receptors were sampled from an adult who received the AZD1222 COVID-19 vaccine.

This chain joins TRBV19 and TRBJ2-3; TRBD2 matches at 16 bases. V was pared by 6 bases and J by 0 bases, with 3 bases of the junction left unmatched. This CDR3 has 17 amino acids. Germline V CDR1 and CDR2: LNHDA, SQIVND (reference sequence). CDR3 coding DNA: TGTGCCAGTAGCGGGACTAGCGGGGGGGCGAGCACAGATACGCAGTATTTT. Its protein is CASSGTSGGASTDTQYF.

The chain combines TRBV7-2 with TRBJ1-4; 8 positions agree with TRBD1. Unmatched junction bases numbered 8, after V lost 5 bases and J lost 0 bases. The CDR3 sequence is 17 residues long. CDR1 SGHTA and CDR2 FQGNSA come from the germline V gene. CDR3 nucleotides: TGTGCCAGCAGCGGTCGACAGGGGTTGCCAACTAATGAAAAACTGTTTTTT. Translation: CASSGRQGLPTNEKLFF.

The V gene is TRBV6-5, the J gene TRBJ1-6; D gene ambiguous. The CDR3 contains 13 residues. V was cut by 5 bases and J by 4 bases, with 6 bases left in between. The germline V gene encodes CDR1 MNHEY and CDR2 SVGAGI. In nucleotides, the CDR3 is TGTGCCAGCAGTCGAGAATATAATTCACCCCTCCACTTT. It is translated as CASSREYNSPLHF.

The chain carries TRBV3-1 (or the pseudogene TRBV3-2) and TRBJ2-7, with a tentative D call TRBD1 (5 bases). CDR1 is LGHDT, CDR2 YNNKEL, per germline (reference sequence). V was pared by 1 base and J by 2 bases, with 9 bases between. This CDR3 spans 14 amino acids. The DNA of the CDR3 is TGTGCCAGCAGCCAAGTTGGGGCCCCCTACGAGCAGTACTTC. This gives the protein CASSQVGAPYEQYF.

This clone was detected once. The chain combines TRBV5-1 with TRBJ1-1; no clear D. Germline V lookup: CDR1 SGHRS, CDR2 YFSETQ. The CDR3 has 15 amino acids. The V gene lost 0 bases and the J gene lost 3 bases, with 12 bases spanning the gap. This chain's CDR3 is CASSLAPGKDTEAFF. The CDR3 DNA is TGCGCCAGCAGCTTGGCCCCGGGGAAGGACACTGAAGCTTTCTTT.

The J gene is TRBJ2-7, the V gene TRBV10-3; 10 bases agree with TRBD2. V lost 10 bases, J lost 1 base, and 10 bases stayed unmatched. The germline V gene has CDR1 ENHRY and CDR2 SYGVKD. The CDR3 contains 15 residues. The CDR3 sequence is CATQQPSGGSYEQYF. In DNA form, the CDR3 reads TGTGCCACCCAACAGCCTAGCGGGGGATCCTACGAGCAGTACTTC.

This chain joins TRBV5-6 and TRBJ2-5; D may be TRBD2 (5 bases). The ends were cut back, 0 bases at V and 5 bases at J, with 17 bases in the middle. CDR3 length: 16 amino acids. The germline V gene encodes CDR1 SGHDT and CDR2 YYEEEE. The CDR3 sequence: CASSLALGEGGETQYF. CDR3 nucleotide sequence: TGTGCCAGCAGCTTGGCCTTGGGTGAGGGCGGGGAGACCCAGTACTTC.

V gene TRBV6-5 combines with J gene TRBJ2-7; D is unresolved. Trimming shortened V by 0 bases and J by 2 bases, and 14 bases separated the two germline ends. The length of the CDR3 is 16 residues. Germline V gene data show CDR1 as MNHEY and CDR2 as SVGAGI. For the CDR3, the DNA is TGTGCCAGCAGTTACTCGAACGCTCTCCAGCCCTACGAGCAGTACTTC. It yields the protein CASSYSNALQPYEQYF.

The V gene is TRBV7-2, the J gene TRBJ2-1; TRBD2 might be the D (6 bases). Germline assignment: CDR1 SGHTA and CDR2 FQGNSA. This CDR3 contains 16 residues. V lost 3 bases to trimming and J lost 5 bases, with 17 bases between them. The CDR3 DNA reads TGTGCCAGCAGCTTCAATTCGCGGGGCCTAAACAATGAGCAGTTCTTC. As protein: CASSFNSRGLNNEQFF.